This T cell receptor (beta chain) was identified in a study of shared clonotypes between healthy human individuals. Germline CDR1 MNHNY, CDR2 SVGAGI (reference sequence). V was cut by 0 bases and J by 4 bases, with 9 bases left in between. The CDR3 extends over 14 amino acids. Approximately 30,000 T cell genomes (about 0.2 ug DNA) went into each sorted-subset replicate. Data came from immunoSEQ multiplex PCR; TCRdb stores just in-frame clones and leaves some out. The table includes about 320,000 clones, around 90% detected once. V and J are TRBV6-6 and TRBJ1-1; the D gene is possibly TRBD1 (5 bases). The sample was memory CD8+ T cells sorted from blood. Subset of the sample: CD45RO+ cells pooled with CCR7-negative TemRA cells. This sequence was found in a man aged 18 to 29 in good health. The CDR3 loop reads CASSYSGAGTEAFF. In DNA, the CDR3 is TGTGCCAGCAGTTACTCAGGGGCAGGCACTGAAGCTTTCTTT.